The 14 T cell receptor beta chains listed next were all sequenced from one sample in a study of blood T cell repertoires in COVID-19. Assay used: immunoSEQ multiplex PCR; TCRdb lists only in-frame clones, some missing. The table has fewer than 250,000 clones, roughly 82% seen once. The specimen was peripheral blood. The receptors here all came from a woman aged 40 to 50 with acute or convalescent COVID-19.

The chain carries TRBV2 and TRBJ2-7; 10 bases are a match to TRBD1. V lost 1 base to trimming and J lost 3 bases; unmatched junction nucleotides: 3. Germline V lookup: CDR1 SNHLY, CDR2 FYNNEI. The CDR3 length is 15 residues. The CDR3 loop is CASSEVGDRGYEQYF. DNA for the CDR3: TGTGCCAGCAGTGAAGTGGGGGACAGGGGCTACGAGCAGTACTTC. The full variable domain, its missing parts supplied by reference TRBV2 and TRBJ2-7, is EPEVTQTPSHQVTQMGQEVILRCVPISNHLYFYWYRQILGQKVEFLVSFYNNEISEKSEIFDDQFSVERPDGSNFTLKIRSTKLEDSAMYFCASSEVGDRGYEQYFGPGTRLTVT.

The chain joins TRBV6-4 to TRBJ2-5; D remains unclear. Looked up from germline, CDR1 is MRHNA and CDR2 is SNTAGT. The length of the CDR3 is 15 residues. Trimming pared 0 bases from V and 5 bases from J, leaving 13 bases between. Here the CDR3 reads CASSDSGVCGETQYF. The CDR3, as DNA: TGTGCCAGCAGTGACTCGGGCGTGTGTGGGGAGACCCAGTACTTC.

This clone was counted only a few times. J is TRBJ1-4 and V is TRBV6-5; D gene ambiguous. V was pared by 0 bases and J by 8 bases, with 10 bases between. Per the germline V gene, CDR1 is MNHEY and CDR2 is SVGAGI. The CDR3 runs 14 residues. CDR3 amino acids: CASSYSSAAEKLFF. Here the CDR3 DNA reads TGTGCCAGCAGTTACTCGAGTGCGGCGGAAAAACTGTTTTTT.

The rearrangement joins TRBV27 to TRBJ1-2; D is unresolved. The germline gives CDR1 MNHEY, CDR2 SMNVEV (reference sequence). The CDR3 is made up of 12 amino acids. The V gene lost 4 bases and the J gene lost 7 bases, with 10 bases spanning the gap. Here the CDR3 DNA reads TGTGCCAGCAGTTCCCGCGGGAGTGGCTACACCTTC. Its protein product is CASSSRGSGYTF.

The V call is TRBV2, the J call TRBJ1-6; no clear D. Trimming stripped 4 bases from V and 7 bases from J, with 14 bases between. Germline V gene data show CDR1 as SNHLY and CDR2 as FYNNEI. The CDR3 extends over 15 amino acids. CDR3 residues: CASSAHFTTNSPLHF. The DNA for the CDR3 is TGTGCCAGCAGTGCGCACTTCACCACGAATTCACCCCTCCACTTT.

The chain is built from TRBV11-1 and TRBJ2-1, with D possibly matching TRBD2 (6 bases). The V end lost 6 bases, the J end lost 2 bases, and 14 bases lay between the germline ends. The CDR3 consists of 15 residues. CDR1 and CDR2 (germline): SGHAT, FQDESV (reference sequence). The CDR3 DNA sequence: TGTGCCAGCAGTCATCGACTAGATACCTACAATGAGCAGTTCTTC. This sequence encodes CASSHRLDTYNEQFF. The full variable domain, completed using reference TRBV11-1 and TRBJ2-1, is EAEVAQSPRYKITEKSQAVAFWCDPISGHATLYWYRQILGQGPELLVQFQDESVVDDSQLPKDRFSAERLKGVDSTLKIQPAELGDSAMYLCASSHRLDTYNEQFFGPGTRLTVL.

This clone was observed a single time. The chain is built from TRBV27 and TRBJ2-7, with 9 positions matching TRBD1. J lost 6 bases, V lost 4 bases, and 1 base had no gene match. Germline V CDR1 and CDR2: MNHEY, SMNVEV (reference sequence). There are 12 residues in the CDR3. This CDR3 is CASSSQGAEQYF. The CDR3 coding sequence is TGTGCCAGCAGTTCACAGGGGGCCGAGCAGTACTTC.

The chain couples TRBV12-5 to TRBJ2-1; a weak D match, TRBD2 (5 bases). This CDR3 is 17 amino acids long. Per the germline V gene, CDR1 is LGHNT and CDR2 is FRNRAP. Trimming shortened V by 4 bases and J by 9 bases, and 25 bases separated the two germline ends. CDR3 coding DNA: TGTGCTAGTGGTTCCGGGGTCGGGGTTTTGGAGTCCGTTGAGCAGTTCTTC. Its translation: CASGSGVGVLESVEQFF.

The V gene is TRBV7-2, the J gene TRBJ2-1, with D possibly TRBD2 on 6 matching bases. CDR3 length: 19 amino acids. V lost 5 bases, J lost 0 bases, and 23 bases lay in between. Germline CDR1 SGHTA, CDR2 FQGNSA. CDR3 sequence reads: CASSPRGGSLLSSYNEQFF. The CDR3, as DNA: TGTGCCAGCAGCCCGCGTGGGGGGTCCTTGCTCAGCTCCTACAATGAGCAGTTCTTC.

In this sample, this clone turned up a few times. The J gene is TRBJ1-2, the V gene TRBV11-1; 8 positions match TRBD1. Unmatched junction bases numbered 8, after V lost 5 bases and J lost 6 bases. This CDR3 has 14 amino acids. Germline CDR1 and CDR2: SGHAT and FQDESV (reference sequence). The CDR3, as DNA: TGTGCCAGCAGCCATCGGACAGGGCGGAATGGCTACACCTTC. Protein product: CASSHRTGRNGYTF.

The chain employs TRBV18 and TRBJ1-1; TRBD1 aligns across 7 bases. V shed 4 bases, J shed 0 bases, and the junction held 8 bases outside the gene matches. The CDR3 runs 16 residues. Germline assignment: CDR1 KGHSH and CDR2 LQKENI. The CDR3 nucleotides read TGTGCCAGCTCACTCGGGACAGCGGCCTTGAACACTGAAGCTTTCTTT. Protein sequence: CASSLGTAALNTEAFF.

The rearrangement joins TRBV4-2 to TRBJ1-4, with TRBD1 identical over 8 bases. The CDR3 consists of 13 residues. After removal of 8 bases from V and 5 bases from J, the junction contained 4 bases not matched to a gene. Per the germline V gene, CDR1 is LGHNA and CDR2 is YNFKEQ. CDR3 protein: CASGTGRNEKLFF. The CDR3 region has the DNA TGTGCCAGCGGGACAGGAAGAAATGAAAAACTGTTTTTT.

In regard to this clone: The junction shows a germline mismatch at one end, possibly a read error. J is TRBJ2-7 and V is TRBV5-3, with TRBD2 matching over 8 bases. TRBV5-3 counts as an open reading frame of uncertain function. This CDR3 region has 11 residues. The CDR3 DNA reads TGCGGGAGGGCCATTACCTACGAGCAGTACTTC. It is translated as CGRAITYEQYF.

The chain recombines TRBV5-1 with TRBJ1-6; D might be TRBD1 (6 bases). V was shortened by 0 bases and J by 10 bases, with 11 bases between the two germline ends. The CDR3 runs 14 residues. The germline CDR1 and CDR2 sequences are SGHRS and YFSETQ. The CDR3 spells CASSLDRVWSPLHF. The DNA of the CDR3 is TGCGCCAGCAGCTTGGACAGGGTTTGGTCACCCCTCCACTTT.